These 13 T cell receptor beta chains were sequenced from one sample in a study of tumor-infiltrating lymphocytes in primary liver carcinoma. Researchers generated TCR beta cDNA from about 530 ng of total RNA, relying on a constant-region primer. Three nested multiplex PCR rounds, a slightly modified ARM-PCR method, built the TCR beta libraries. With TRBV1-TRBV30 forward primers and a C-beta reverse primer, the first two PCR rounds were run for around 10 cycles each. TCRdb used MiXCR to reprocess the multiplex PCR reads, holding one entry per CDR3 protein. The sample shows about 300,000 distinct CDR3 sequences, 60% to 80% of them seen only once. Unsorted whole blood yielded blood RNA, and germline DNA was extracted as well. Sample: peripheral blood. The receptors were sampled from a man aged 35-49 years with primary liver carcinoma and hepatitis B virus infection.

The gene calls are TRBV5-4 and TRBJ2-1; TRBD2 matches at 7 bases. Trimming took 4 bases from V and 6 from J; bases not matched to a gene: 10. From germline, CDR1 is SGHNT and CDR2 YYREEE (reference sequence). The length of the CDR3 is 15 residues. The CDR3 coding sequence is TGTGCCAGCAGCCTCTCCCTTGGGGGGGGCAATGAGCAGTTCTTC. Translation gives CASSLSLGGGNEQFF. Complete variable domain (other parts from reference TRBV5-4 and TRBJ2-1): ETGVTQSPTHLIKTRGQQVTLRCSSQSGHNTVSWYQQALGQGPQFIFQYYREEENGRGNFPPRFSGLQFPNYSSELNVNALELDDSALYLCASSLSLGGGNEQFFGPGTRLTVL.

This clonotype was counted ten times or more. The junction and the germline gene differ at one end; a read error may be behind it. The V gene is TRBV12-3 or TRBV12-4, the J gene TRBJ1-2, with D possibly being TRBD1 (5 bases). The CDR3 is made up of 15 amino acids. CDR3 loop: CASSLGGGNAAGYTF. CDR3 bases: TGTGCCAGCAGCTTAGGTGGGGGGAACGCGGCGGGCTACACCTTC.

This sequence joins TRBV29-1 and TRBJ1-1, with D maybe TRBD1 (5 bases). CDR3 length: 15 amino acids. Germline V lookup: CDR1 SQVTM, CDR2 ANQGSEA. CDR3 region: CGGASGWGMNTEAFF. CDR3 sequence (DNA): TGCGGAGGTGCCTCAGGGTGGGGCATGAACACTGAAGCTTTCTTT. The entire variable domain, with the rest obtained from reference TRBV29-1 and TRBJ1-1, is as follows: SAVISQKPSRDICQRGTSLTIQCQVDSQVTMMFWYRQQPGQSLTLIATANQGSEATYESGFVIDKFPISRPNLTFSTLTVSNMSPEDSSIYLCGGASGWGMNTEAFFGQGTRLTVV.

This clonotype has a count of ten or more. The chain recombines TRBV11-3 with TRBJ2-1; 9 nucleotides match TRBD1. V trimming: 5 bases; J trimming: 7 bases; junction bases outside the gene matches: 9. Germline values: CDR1 SGHNT, CDR2 YENEEA. CDR3 size: 15 residues. The CDR3 is CASSLSDRGGNEQFF. The CDR3, as DNA: TGTGCCAGCAGCCTGTCGGACAGGGGTGGGAATGAGCAGTTCTTC.

J is TRBJ2-3 and V is TRBV20-1; maybe TRBD2 (7 bases). In germline, CDR1 is DFQATT, CDR2 SNEGSKA (reference sequence). There are 14 residues in the CDR3. With 7 bases removed from V and 0 bases from J, the gap between germline ends came to 14 bases. The CDR3 spells CSGLGGASTDTQYF. As DNA, the CDR3 is TGCAGTGGTCTTGGGGGGGCAAGCACAGATACGCAGTATTTT.

There are many counts of this clonotype. V and J are TRBV6-2 or TRBV6-3 and TRBJ1-5; D unresolved. The CDR3 has 14 amino acids. The germline V gene encodes CDR1 MNHEY and CDR2 SVGEGT. Trimming took 4 bases from V and 2 from J, leaving 9 bases between them. This CDR3 reads CASSFTAGNQPQHF. The CDR3 nucleotides read TGTGCCAGCAGTTTTACGGCCGGCAATCAGCCCCAGCATTTT.

Concerning this clonotype itself: Just one base apart from a much larger clone, this may be a read error. CDR3 in DNA: TGTGCCAGCAGTCCTGGGGTTTCCTGCGAGCAGTACTTC. Its protein is CASSPGVSCEQYF. The chain is built from TRBV12-3 or TRBV12-4 and TRBJ2-7; D remains unclear. The CDR3 extends over 13 amino acids.

The rearrangement joins TRBV7-9 to TRBJ2-1; TRBD2 matches 7 bases. The CDR3 is 15 residues long. Germline loops: CDR1 SEHNR, CDR2 FQNEAQ (reference sequence). V shed 3 bases and J 5 bases; nucleotides not matched to a gene: 7. CDR3: CASSFGGGAHNEQFF. The CDR3 region has the DNA TGTGCCAGCAGCTTTGGGGGGGGAGCGCACAATGAGCAGTTCTTC.

Of note for this clonotype: Given a much more abundant clone one base away, this may be a read error. J is TRBJ2-2 and V is TRBV6-5; D possibly corresponds to TRBD2 (5 bases). Germline values: CDR1 MNHEY, CDR2 SVGAGI. The CDR3 length is 16 residues. The CDR3 reads CASSPQETANTGELIF. CDR3 DNA: TGTGCCAGCAGTCCTCAGGAAACAGCGAACACCGGGGAGCTGATTTTT.

For this clonotype: One end of the junction fails to match germline, which may point to a read error. This rearrangement joins TRBV11-2 to TRBJ2-3; 13 bases match TRBD2. The CDR3 length is 16 residues. Germline V lookup: CDR1 SGHAT, CDR2 FQNNGV. CDR3 DNA sequence: TGTGTCAGCAGTCGGACTAGCGGGAGCGGCACAGATACGCAGTATTTT. Translating it yields CVSSRTSGSGTDTQYF.

As to this clonotype: The junction departs from germline at one end; a sequencing error may be responsible. The chain carries TRBV4-3 and TRBJ1-6, with a tentative D call TRBD1 (6 bases). Per germline, CDR1 LGHNA and CDR2 YSLEER. The CDR3 consists of 15 residues. CDR3 amino acids: CASRTTGVYNSHLHF. DNA of the CDR3: TGCGCCAGCAGGACGACAGGAGTCTATAATTCACACCTCCACTTT.

J is TRBJ2-1 and V is TRBV12-3 or TRBV12-4, with 14 bases aligning to TRBD2. The length of the CDR3 is 16 residues. The V segment lost 6 bases and the J segment 7 bases; nucleotides outside the gene matches: 8. The CDR3 sequence: CASRDGTSGRRNEQFF. The CDR3 DNA sequence: TGTGCCAGCAGGGACGGGACTAGCGGGAGACGGAATGAGCAGTTCTTC.

About this clonotype itself: A much larger clone differs from this one at a single base, so this may be a read error. The genes are TRBV6-1 and TRBJ2-2; 10 positions match TRBD1. Germline CDR1 MNHNS, CDR2 SASEGT. V lost 4 bases, J lost 0 bases, and 2 bases stayed unmatched. The CDR3 has 16 amino acids. CDR3 sequence: CASSAGTGANTGELFF. CDR3 DNA sequence: TGTGCCAGCAGTGCCGGGACAGGGGCGAACACCGGGGAGCTGTTTTTT.